A single sample is the source of the 5 T cell receptor beta chains below, sequenced in a study of blood T cell repertoires in COVID-19. Assay used: immunoSEQ multiplex PCR; TCRdb lists only in-frame clones, some missing. The repertoire has 65,000 to 80,000 clones, 84% of them found once; the top ten carry about an eighth. The sample comprised peripheral blood. These TCRs come from a human donor in a cohort sampled during active COVID-19.

The table lists this clone with a count of one. The V and J genes are TRBV2 and TRBJ1-6, with TRBD1 as a possible D gene (6 bases). The germline gives CDR1 SNHLY, CDR2 FYNNEI. Trimming stripped 4 bases from V and 5 bases from J, with 18 bases between. The CDR3 covers 17 residues. The CDR3 region has the DNA TGTGCCAGCAGTGTCCTATCGGGACAACTTAATAATTCACCCCTCCACTTT. This encodes CASSVLSGQLNNSPLHF.

The chain combines TRBV15 with TRBJ2-7; TRBD2 agrees at 12 bases. V was clipped by 2 bases and J by 4 bases; unmatched bases: 3. In germline, CDR1 is LNHNV, CDR2 YYDKDF (reference sequence). The CDR3 has 15 amino acids. The CDR3 bases are TGTGCCACCAGCAGAACCCTAGCGGGGGGGTACGAGCAGTACTTC. Its protein product is CATSRTLAGGYEQYF. The whole variable domain, remainder taken from reference TRBV15 and TRBJ2-7, is DAMVIQNPRYQVTQFGKPVTLSCSQTLNHNVMYWYQQKSSQAPKLLFHYYDKDFNNEADTPDNFQSRRPNTSFCFLDIRSPGLGDTAMYLCATSRTLAGGYEQYFGPGTRLTVT.

The CDR3 region has the DNA TGTGCTAGTGGTCCCGGACTAGCGACGGAGACCCAGTACTTC. It yields the protein CASGPGLATETQYF. This sequence joins TRBV12-5 and TRBJ2-5; 9 bases match TRBD2. CDR3 length equals 14 residues. J was trimmed by 5 bases and V by 5 bases; bases with no gene match: 6. Germline V gene data show CDR1 as LGHNT and CDR2 as FRNRAP. Based on the CDR3 plus reference TRBV12-5 and TRBJ2-5, the full variable domain is DARVTQTPRHKVTEMGQEVTMRCQPILGHNTVFWYRQTMMQGLELLAYFRNRAPLDDSGMPKDRFSAEMPDATLATLKIQPSEPRDSAVYFCASGPGLATETQYFGPGTRLLVL.

This sequence joins TRBV21-1 and TRBJ1-4. TRBV21-1 is a pseudogene locus. This CDR3 comprises 15 residues. The CDR3 DNA follows: TGTGCCAGCAGCACGAGTAGGAGGGCGGGGGAAAAACTGTTTTTT. The encoded protein is CASSTSRRAGEKLFF.

The chain has TRBV2 and TRBJ2-5; TRBD1 agrees at 9 bases. CDR3 length: 14 amino acids. Germline CDR1 is SNHLY and CDR2 is FYNNEI. Trimming at V came to 5 bases and at J to 3 bases, leaving 4 bases not matched to a gene. The CDR3 loop is CASSRQGVKETQYF. The CDR3 DNA reads TGTGCCAGCAGTAGACAGGGGGTGAAAGAGACCCAGTACTTC. The variable domain in full, completed from reference TRBV2 and TRBJ2-5, reads EPEVTQTPSHQVTQMGQEVILRCVPISNHLYFYWYRQILGQKVEFLVSFYNNEISEKSEIFDDQFSVERPDGSNFTLKIRSTKLEDSAMYFCASSRQGVKETQYFGPGTRLLVL.